These T cell receptor beta chains were read from a single sample in a study of shared clonotypes between healthy human individuals. Produced via immunoSEQ multiplex PCR; TCRdb's table is partial and in-frame only. This table holds over 1.5 million clones, roughly 98% found once. The sample was naive CD4+ T cells sorted from blood. These receptors were obtained from a man aged 30 to 45 in good health. CDR3s include the opening cysteine and the closing phenylalanine or tryptophan. The order of the fields is J gene, clone size, D gene, V gene, CDR3 protein, CDR3 DNA. D genes are given only for firm matches. Size is stated for part of the rows, as once, few or many counts, or as a class when the clone is expanded.

j_call: TRBJ1-5
clone_size: NA
d_call: TRBD1
v_call: TRBV5-5
cdr3_aa: CASSWGQQDNQPQHF
cdr3_nt: TGTGCCAGCAGCTGGGGACAGCAAGATAATCAGCCCCAGCATTTT

j_call: TRBJ2-7
clone_size: NA
d_call: NA
v_call: TRBV13
cdr3_aa: CASSRFVMGGGRQNYEQYF
cdr3_nt: TGTGCCAGCAGCCGTTTCGTTATGGGAGGGGGGAGGCAGAACTACGAGCAGTACTTC

j_call: TRBJ2-5
clone_size: NA
d_call: TRBD1
v_call: TRBV29-1
cdr3_aa: CSVARPGGARETQYF
cdr3_nt: TGCAGCGTTGCCCGCCCAGGGGGCGCAAGGGAGACCCAGTACTTC

j_call: TRBJ2-7
clone_size: NA
d_call: TRBD2
v_call: TRBV5-4
cdr3_aa: CASSSWTSGRSNEQYF
cdr3_nt: TGTGCCAGCAGCTCGTGGACTAGCGGGAGGTCGAACGAGCAGTACTTC

j_call: TRBJ2-4
clone_size: NA
d_call: TRBD2
v_call: TRBV7-2
cdr3_aa: CASRAGTSGPLAKNIQYF
cdr3_nt: TGTGCCAGCAGGGCCGGGACTAGCGGCCCCTTAGCCAAAAACATTCAGTACTTC

j_call: TRBJ2-7
clone_size: NA
d_call: NA
v_call: TRBV29-1
cdr3_aa: CSVGPRFDEQYF
cdr3_nt: TGCAGCGTCGGCCCGCGGTTCGACGAGCAGTACTTC

j_call: TRBJ1-5
clone_size: NA
d_call: TRBD1
v_call: TRBV28
cdr3_aa: CASSPVQDRGRNQPQHF
cdr3_nt: TGTGCCAGCAGTCCGGTCCAAGACAGGGGACGCAATCAGCCCCAGCATTTT

j_call: TRBJ1-1
clone_size: NA
d_call: NA
v_call: TRBV18
cdr3_aa: CASSESGNTEAFF
cdr3_nt: TGTGCCAGCTCAGAAAGCGGGAACACTGAAGCTTTCTTT

j_call: TRBJ2-7
clone_size: NA
d_call: TRBD2
v_call: TRBV18
cdr3_aa: CASSRVGTSGSSYEQYF
cdr3_nt: TGTGCCAGCTCCCGAGTAGGGACTAGCGGGAGCTCCTACGAGCAGTACTTC

j_call: TRBJ1-3
clone_size: NA
d_call: NA
v_call: TRBV29-1
cdr3_aa: CSASPKTRGARGNTIYF
cdr3_nt: TGCAGCGCCTCACCCAAGACGCGGGGGGCGCGGGGAAACACCATATATTTT

j_call: TRBJ1-1
clone_size: once
d_call: NA
v_call: TRBV10-3
cdr3_aa: CASRGGREGTEAFF
cdr3_nt: TGTGCCTCGAGGGGGGGGCGCGAGGGAACTGAAGCTTTCTTT

j_call: TRBJ2-7
clone_size: NA
d_call: TRBD1
v_call: TRBV6-6
cdr3_aa: CASSPTGFTPYEQYF
cdr3_nt: TGTGCCAGCAGTCCGACAGGGTTTACACCCTACGAGCAGTACTTC

j_call: TRBJ1-2
clone_size: NA
d_call: TRBD1
v_call: TRBV7-9
cdr3_aa: CASSDRGSDGYTF
cdr3_nt: TGTGCCAGCTCCGACAGGGGATCGGATGGCTACACCTTC

j_call: TRBJ2-5
clone_size: NA
d_call: NA
v_call: TRBV7-2
cdr3_aa: CASSLSYQETQYF
cdr3_nt: TGTGCCAGCAGCTTGTCATACCAAGAGACCCAGTACTTC

j_call: TRBJ2-6
clone_size: NA
d_call: NA
v_call: TRBV28
cdr3_aa: CASSSPLANVLTF
cdr3_nt: TGTGCCAGCAGTTCCCCTCTGGCCAACGTCCTGACTTTC

j_call: TRBJ2-3
clone_size: NA
d_call: TRBD2
v_call: TRBV9
cdr3_aa: CASSASGLTDTQYF
cdr3_nt: TGTGCCAGCAGCGCTAGCGGACTCACAGATACGCAGTATTTT

j_call: TRBJ2-1
clone_size: NA
d_call: TRBD2
v_call: TRBV27
cdr3_aa: CASTSSGSYNEQFF
cdr3_nt: TGTGCCAGCACTTCTAGCGGGAGTTACAATGAGCAGTTCTTC

j_call: TRBJ2-3
clone_size: NA
d_call: TRBD2
v_call: TRBV27
cdr3_aa: CASSLSGTSGTKQYF
cdr3_nt: TGTGCCAGCAGTTTATCCGGGACTAGCGGGACTAAGCAGTATTTT

j_call: TRBJ2-7
clone_size: NA
d_call: NA
v_call: TRBV6-1
cdr3_aa: CASSELYGDSPRYEQYF
cdr3_nt: TGTGCCAGCAGTGAACTCTACGGGGACTCCCCTCGCTACGAGCAGTACTTC

j_call: TRBJ1-1
clone_size: NA
d_call: NA
v_call: TRBV5-8
cdr3_aa: CASTALGAPYTEAFF
cdr3_nt: TGTGCCAGCACCGCCCTGGGGGCGCCTTACACTGAAGCTTTCTTT

j_call: TRBJ2-7
clone_size: NA
d_call: NA
v_call: TRBV19
cdr3_aa: CASSISLAKSYEQYF
cdr3_nt: TGTGCCAGTAGTATAAGCCTAGCGAAGTCCTACGAGCAGTACTTC

j_call: TRBJ2-5
clone_size: NA
d_call: NA
v_call: TRBV18
cdr3_aa: CASSLARERQETQYF
cdr3_nt: TGTGCCAGCTCACTTGCCAGGGAGCGTCAAGAGACCCAGTACTTC

j_call: TRBJ1-5
clone_size: NA
d_call: NA
v_call: TRBV19
cdr3_aa: CASSPRTGGNQPQHF
cdr3_nt: TGTGCCAGTAGTCCCCGGACCGGGGGGAATCAGCCCCAGCATTTT

j_call: TRBJ2-7
clone_size: NA
d_call: TRBD2
v_call: TRBV30
cdr3_aa: CAWSVLRGRAYEQYF
cdr3_nt: TGTGCCTGGAGTGTATTACGCGGGAGGGCCTACGAGCAGTACTTC

j_call: TRBJ1-1
clone_size: NA
d_call: NA
v_call: TRBV18
cdr3_aa: CASSQQGYGTEAFF
cdr3_nt: TGTGCCAGCTCACAACAGGGATATGGCACTGAAGCTTTCTTT

j_call: TRBJ2-2
clone_size: NA
d_call: TRBD2
v_call: TRBV11-2
cdr3_aa: CASSIRLAGNTGELFF
cdr3_nt: TGTGCCAGCAGCATCCGACTAGCTGGCAACACCGGGGAGCTGTTTTTT

j_call: TRBJ2-5
clone_size: NA
d_call: NA
v_call: TRBV19
cdr3_aa: CASGDYYQETQYF
cdr3_nt: TGTGCCAGTGGTGACTACTACCAAGAGACCCAGTACTTC

j_call: TRBJ1-2
clone_size: NA
d_call: NA
v_call: TRBV28
cdr3_aa: CASSGQPRVGYTF
cdr3_nt: TGTGCCAGCAGCGGCCAGCCACGTGTGGGCTACACCTTC

j_call: TRBJ2-7
clone_size: once
d_call: TRBD1
v_call: TRBV11-2
cdr3_aa: CASRAGGSEQYF
cdr3_nt: TGTGCCAGCAGGGCAGGGGGCTCCGAGCAGTACTTC

j_call: TRBJ2-7
clone_size: NA
d_call: NA
v_call: TRBV29-1
cdr3_aa: CSVVGRDSYEQYF
cdr3_nt: TGCAGCGTTGTGGGCCGGGACTCCTACGAGCAGTACTTC

j_call: TRBJ2-7
clone_size: NA
d_call: NA
v_call: TRBV14
cdr3_aa: CASSQGIRGERAYEQYF
cdr3_nt: TGTGCCAGCAGCCAAGGTATTAGGGGGGAGAGGGCCTACGAGCAGTACTTC

j_call: TRBJ2-7
clone_size: NA
d_call: TRBD1
v_call: TRBV6-5
cdr3_aa: CASSLGTGLDEQYF
cdr3_nt: TGTGCCAGCAGTCTTGGGACAGGGCTAGACGAGCAGTACTTC

j_call: TRBJ1-1
clone_size: NA
d_call: NA
v_call: TRBV5-6
cdr3_aa: CASSDPQGNTEAFF
cdr3_nt: TGTGCCAGCAGCGATCCGCAAGGGAACACTGAAGCTTTCTTT

j_call: TRBJ1-3
clone_size: NA
d_call: NA
v_call: TRBV18
cdr3_aa: CASSRGTGSSLSGNTIYF
cdr3_nt: TGTGCCAGCTCACGGGGCACCGGGTCAAGTCTCTCTGGAAACACCATATATTTT

j_call: TRBJ2-7
clone_size: NA
d_call: NA
v_call: TRBV28
cdr3_aa: CASSLVAGEQYF
cdr3_nt: TGTGCCAGCAGTTTGGTGGCTGGCGAGCAGTACTTC

j_call: TRBJ2-2
clone_size: NA
d_call: TRBD1
v_call: TRBV5-1
cdr3_aa: CASSSPGQDGELFF
cdr3_nt: TGCGCCAGCAGCTCGCCGGGACAGGACGGGGAGCTGTTTTTT

j_call: TRBJ2-1
clone_size: once
d_call: TRBD2
v_call: TRBV29-1
cdr3_aa: CSALSGSTYNEQFF
cdr3_nt: TGCAGCGCACTTAGCGGGAGCACCTACAATGAGCAGTTCTTC

j_call: TRBJ2-7
clone_size: NA
d_call: NA
v_call: TRBV19
cdr3_aa: CASSLSFSYEQYF
cdr3_nt: TGTGCCAGTAGTTTGTCTTTCTCCTACGAGCAGTACTTC

j_call: TRBJ2-5
clone_size: NA
d_call: TRBD2
v_call: TRBV18
cdr3_aa: CASSPRLAAQETQYF
cdr3_nt: TGTGCCAGCTCACCTCGGCTAGCGGCCCAAGAGACCCAGTACTTC

j_call: TRBJ1-1
clone_size: NA
d_call: NA
v_call: TRBV5-6
cdr3_aa: CASSLVARNTEAFF
cdr3_nt: TGTGCCAGCAGCTTGGTTGCCAGGAACACTGAAGCTTTCTTT

j_call: TRBJ2-3
clone_size: NA
d_call: TRBD2
v_call: TRBV11-3
cdr3_aa: CASSLVQERGTSTDTQYF
cdr3_nt: TGTGCCAGCAGCTTAGTGCAAGAGCGGGGGACTAGCACAGATACGCAGTATTTT

j_call: TRBJ2-3
clone_size: few
d_call: TRBD2
v_call: TRBV2
cdr3_aa: CASRREGDTQYF
cdr3_nt: TGTGCCAGCAGGCGGGAGGGAGATACGCAGTATTTT

j_call: TRBJ2-7
clone_size: once
d_call: NA
v_call: TRBV28
cdr3_aa: CASTLGGVSSYEQYF
cdr3_nt: TGTGCCAGCACCCTAGGGGGGGTTAGCTCCTACGAGCAGTACTTC

j_call: TRBJ2-7
clone_size: NA
d_call: TRBD1
v_call: TRBV28
cdr3_aa: CASSPTGEDYEQYF
cdr3_nt: TGTGCCAGCAGTCCGACAGGGGAGGACTACGAGCAGTACTTC

j_call: TRBJ2-7
clone_size: NA
d_call: TRBD2
v_call: TRBV7-9
cdr3_aa: CASSTGTRLYEQYF
cdr3_nt: TGTGCCAGCAGCACCGGGACTAGGCTCTACGAGCAGTACTTC

j_call: TRBJ2-1
clone_size: NA
d_call: TRBD1
v_call: TRBV5-1
cdr3_aa: CASSLVGDRKYNEQFF
cdr3_nt: TGCGCCAGCAGCTTGGTAGGGGACAGGAAATACAATGAGCAGTTCTTC

j_call: TRBJ1-2
clone_size: NA
d_call: NA
v_call: TRBV18
cdr3_aa: CASSPVPINPNVFGYTF
cdr3_nt: TGTGCCAGCTCACCCGTCCCGATAAATCCCAACGTATTTGGCTACACCTTC

j_call: TRBJ2-7
clone_size: NA
d_call: NA
v_call: TRBV7-3
cdr3_aa: CASSPGKGLEQYF
cdr3_nt: TGTGCCAGCAGCCCGGGTAAGGGCCTCGAGCAGTACTTC

j_call: TRBJ2-1
clone_size: NA
d_call: NA
v_call: TRBV5-1
cdr3_aa: CASSLGRGRGDEQFF
cdr3_nt: TGCGCCAGCAGCTTGGGTCGAGGGCGCGGGGATGAGCAGTTCTTC

j_call: TRBJ1-2
clone_size: NA
d_call: TRBD1
v_call: TRBV10-2
cdr3_aa: CASSERGDRGSYGYTF
cdr3_nt: TGCGCCAGCAGTGAGAGGGGAGACAGGGGGAGCTATGGCTACACCTTC

j_call: TRBJ2-7
clone_size: NA
d_call: TRBD1
v_call: TRBV19
cdr3_aa: CASRKRPGTAYEQYF
cdr3_nt: TGTGCCAGTAGGAAACGTCCCGGGACAGCCTACGAGCAGTACTTC

j_call: TRBJ2-1
clone_size: NA
d_call: TRBD2
v_call: TRBV5-1
cdr3_aa: CASSLLGLAGSEQFF
cdr3_nt: TGCGCCAGCAGCTTGTTGGGACTAGCCGGCAGTGAGCAGTTCTTC